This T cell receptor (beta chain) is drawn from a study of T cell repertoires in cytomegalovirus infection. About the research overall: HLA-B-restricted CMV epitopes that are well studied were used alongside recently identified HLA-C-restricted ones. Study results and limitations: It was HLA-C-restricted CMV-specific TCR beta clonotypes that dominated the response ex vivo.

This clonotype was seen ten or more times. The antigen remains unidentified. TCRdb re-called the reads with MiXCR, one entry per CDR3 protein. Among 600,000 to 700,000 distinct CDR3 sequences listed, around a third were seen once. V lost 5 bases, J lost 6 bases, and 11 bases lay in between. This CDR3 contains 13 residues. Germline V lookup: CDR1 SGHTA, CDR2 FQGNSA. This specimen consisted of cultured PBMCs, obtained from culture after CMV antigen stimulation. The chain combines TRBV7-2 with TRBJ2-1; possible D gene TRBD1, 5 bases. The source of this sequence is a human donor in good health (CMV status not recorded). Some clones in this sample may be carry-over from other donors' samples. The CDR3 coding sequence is TGTGCCAGCAGCAGAAGGGGCCGCAATGAGCAGTTCTTC. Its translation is CASSRRGRNEQFF.